Following are 17 T cell receptor beta chains from one sample sequenced in a study of T cell repertoires in cytomegalovirus infection (dated by TCRdb to the late 2010s). Sequenced using an Illumina HiSeq 1500. TCRdb reran the public reads through fastp at Q25 and MiXCR, keeping productive beta chains. Records with the same CDR3 protein are collapsed into one entry carrying the most frequent genes and DNA. The table for this sample lists roughly 760,000 distinct CDR3 sequences; 35% to 40% of them were counted only once. The top ten constitute about 2.8% of the sample. Specimen: PBMCs. Every receptor here comes from a human donor in good health (CMV status not recorded). Some clones in this sample may be carry-over from other donors' samples.

This clonotype occurred many times. The genes are TRBV27 and TRBJ2-2; D possibly corresponds to TRBD2 (5 bases). V lost 5 bases and J 0 bases, leaving 13 bases between the germline ends. In germline, CDR1 is MNHEY, CDR2 SMNVEV (reference sequence). CDR3 length: 16 amino acids. CDR3 in DNA: TGTGCCAGCAGTCCGCTGGCGGGCGCGAACACCGGGGAGCTGTTTTTT. The encoded protein is CASSPLAGANTGELFF.

Written as DNA, the CDR3 is TGTGCCAGCAGTGAAACGGGGCTTTATAGCAATCAGCCCCAGCATTTT. Its translation is CASSETGLYSNQPQHF. The rearrangement joins TRBV2 to TRBJ1-5, with D possibly TRBD1 on 5 matching bases. The V end lost 2 bases, the J end lost 0 bases, and 11 bases lay between the germline ends. This CDR3 contains 16 residues. Germline V gene lookup returns CDR1 SNHLY and CDR2 FYNNEI.

The rearrangement joins TRBV5-6 to TRBJ2-1; no definite D call. Between the trimmed V and J ends, which lost 3 bases and 10 bases, there was a span of 8 bases. The CDR3 covers 11 residues. Germline CDR1 SGHDT, CDR2 YYEEEE. The CDR3: CASSYFLEQFF. The DNA of the CDR3 is TGTGCCAGCAGCTATTTCCTAGAGCAGTTCTTC.

The chain uses TRBV7-1 and TRBJ2-5; tentative D call: TRBD1 (5 bases). TRBV7-1 is marked as an open reading frame, function uncertain. There are 14 residues in the CDR3. Trimming left V 3 bases short and J 1 base short, with 9 bases between. In DNA form, the CDR3 reads TGTGCCAGCAGCTCGACAGATTTCCAAGAGACCCAGTACTTC. Amino acid sequence: CASSSTDFQETQYF.

The rearrangement uses TRBV29-1 and TRBJ2-2; D not certain. The germline gives CDR1 SQVTM, CDR2 ANQGSEA. This CDR3 region has 13 residues. V was pared by 7 bases and J by 5 bases, with 14 bases between. CDR3 in DNA: TGCAGCGCCTCGGTGGATCGGACCGGGGAGCTGTTTTTT. This translates into CSASVDRTGELFF.

For the CDR3, the DNA is TGTGCCAGCCTGAGCTACAGCGGGAGCGACGAGCAGTACTTC. Protein sequence: CASLSYSGSDEQYF. The gene calls are TRBV6-5 and TRBJ2-7, with 8 bases fitting TRBD2. Germline V lookup: CDR1 MNHEY, CDR2 SVGAGI. V shed 8 bases, J shed 5 bases, and the junction held 11 bases outside the gene matches. There are 14 residues in the CDR3.

On this clonotype: Mismatch with germline at one junction end may stem from a read error. The chain recombines TRBV28 with TRBJ1-1; D not certain. Germline V gives CDR1 MDHEN, CDR2 SYDVKM. The CDR3 length is 17 residues. Written as DNA, the CDR3 is TGTGGCAGCAGAACATCCCTGATTGTAGGGAAGAACACTGAAGCTTTCTTT. It specifies CGSRTSLIVGKNTEAFF.

The J gene is TRBJ1-1, the V gene TRBV7-6; 7 nucleotides match TRBD1. The germline V gene encodes CDR1 SGHVS and CDR2 FNYEAQ. Unmatched junction bases numbered 16, after V lost 0 bases and J lost 3 bases. The CDR3 loop spans 19 amino acids. CDR3: CASSLATRGPSLLHTEAFF. CDR3 DNA: TGTGCCAGCAGCTTAGCAACGAGGGGGCCCAGTCTCCTGCACACTGAAGCTTTCTTT.

This clonotype came up a few times. This sequence joins TRBV12-3 or TRBV12-4 and TRBJ2-7; D is ambiguous. Trimming left V 1 base short and J 3 bases short, with 13 bases between. The CDR3 covers 15 residues. In DNA, the CDR3 is TGTGCCAGCAGTTTAGTGATGGGAATGGGCTACGAGCAGTACTTC. This gives the protein CASSLVMGMGYEQYF.

The V and J genes are TRBV29-1 and TRBJ1-1, with TRBD1 matching 12 bases. The CDR3 covers 13 residues. The germline CDR1 and CDR2 sequences are SQVTM and ANQGSEA. The ends lost 6 bases at V and 4 bases at J; junction bases unmatched: 3. CDR3 DNA: TGCAGCGTGCCGGGACAGGGGGCCACTGAAGCTTTCTTT. Its protein is CSVPGQGATEAFF.

This chain links TRBV6-5 with TRBJ1-1, with D perhaps TRBD1 (6 bases). Trimming removed 0 bases from V and 0 bases from J, with 11 bases in between. The germline V gene has CDR1 MNHEY and CDR2 SVGAGI. The length of the CDR3 is 16 residues. The CDR3 DNA reads TGTGCCAGCAGTTACTCGGGCAGGGGAATGAACACTGAAGCTTTCTTT. Translating it yields CASSYSGRGMNTEAFF.

The chain uses TRBV9 and TRBJ2-1, with 16 nucleotides matching TRBD2. The V gene's germline CDR1 is SGDLS and CDR2 YYNGEE. This CDR3 has 18 amino acids. The V and J ends lost 3 bases and 2 bases, in that order; junction bases with no gene match: 5. DNA for the CDR3: TGTGCCAGCAGCGGTCCCGGGACTAGCGGGAGGGCCTACAATGAGCAGTTCTTC. Its protein product is CASSGPGTSGRAYNEQFF.

The chain joins TRBV7-3 to TRBJ1-3; possible D gene TRBD1, 5 bases. This CDR3 comprises 15 residues. Per germline, CDR1 SGHTA and CDR2 FQGTGA. The V and J ends lost 3 bases and 2 bases respectively, with 11 bases between them. This CDR3 is CASSLGDYAGNTIYF. The CDR3 DNA sequence: TGTGCCAGCAGCTTGGGGGATTATGCTGGAAACACCATATATTTT.

The V call is TRBV19, the J call TRBJ2-1; 11 bases are a match to TRBD2. The CDR3 length is 17 residues. V trimming: 6 bases; J trimming: 1 base; junction bases outside the gene matches: 8. Germline V gene sequence: CDR1 LNHDA, CDR2 SQIVND (reference sequence). Here the CDR3 reads CASRAGTSGRSYNEQFF. The CDR3 coding sequence is TGTGCCAGTAGGGCCGGGACTAGCGGCCGATCCTACAATGAGCAGTTCTTC.

J is TRBJ1-1 and V is TRBV7-6; TRBD1 is a possible D gene (6 bases). Trimming removed 4 bases at V and 1 base at J, with 22 bases between. This CDR3 comprises 18 residues. Germline CDR1 SGHVS, CDR2 FNYEAQ. CDR3 loop: CASSSPRDKGPGNTEAFF. CDR3 in DNA: TGTGCCAGCAGCTCACCTCGGGACAAGGGACCCGGGAACACTGAAGCTTTCTTT.

This clonotype occurred once. This sequence joins TRBV15 and TRBJ1-1; tentative D call: TRBD1 (6 bases). The germline V gene encodes CDR1 LNHNV and CDR2 YYDKDF (reference sequence). Between the trimmed V and J ends, which lost 0 bases and 7 bases, there was a span of 15 bases. There are 15 residues in the CDR3. The CDR3 DNA follows: TGTGCCACCAGCAGAGATCCCCCAGGGGTCAGTGAAGCTTTCTTT. It specifies CATSRDPPGVSEAFF.

This clonotype came up many times. V usage is TRBV12-3 or TRBV12-4 and J usage is TRBJ1-5; tentative D call: TRBD1 (5 bases). This CDR3 is built from 14 residues. V gave up 2 bases and J gave up 6 bases, with 11 bases separating them. CDR3 residues: CASSLFGGAQPQHF. CDR3 bases: TGTGCCAGCAGTTTATTCGGAGGGGCTCAGCCCCAGCATTTT.